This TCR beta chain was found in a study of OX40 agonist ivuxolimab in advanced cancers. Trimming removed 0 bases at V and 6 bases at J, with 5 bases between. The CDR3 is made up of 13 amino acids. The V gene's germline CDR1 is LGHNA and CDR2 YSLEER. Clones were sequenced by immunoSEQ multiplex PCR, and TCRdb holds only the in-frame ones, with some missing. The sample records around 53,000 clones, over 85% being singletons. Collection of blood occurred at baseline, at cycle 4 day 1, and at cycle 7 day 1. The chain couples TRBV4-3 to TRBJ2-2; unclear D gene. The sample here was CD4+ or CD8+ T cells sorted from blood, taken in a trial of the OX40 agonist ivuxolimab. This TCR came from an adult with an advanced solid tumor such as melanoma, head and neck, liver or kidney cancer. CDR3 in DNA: TGCGCCAGCAGCCAAGATCTCTCCGGGGAGCTGTTTTTT. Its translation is CASSQDLSGELFF.